The clone carrying this TCR beta chain was recorded once. This CDR3 spans 13 amino acids. CDR1 and CDR2 from the germline V gene are SNHLY and FYNNEI. The V end lost 6 bases, the J end lost 9 bases, and 17 bases lay between the germline ends. The sample originates from a study of blood T cell repertoires in COVID-19. The repertoire was sequenced with immunoSEQ multiplex PCR; TCRdb's copy has only in-frame clones and lacks some. The sample consists of approximately 210,000 clones, almost 85% of them appearing once. The sequence was collected from a middle-aged man who had recovered from COVID-19. Sequencing input: PBMCs or T cells enriched from blood (not recorded which). The genes are TRBV2 and TRBJ1-2; no firm D call. This CDR3 is CASRQESLRSYTF. CDR3 in DNA: TGTGCCAGCAGGCAGGAATCCTTGAGAAGCTACACCTTC.